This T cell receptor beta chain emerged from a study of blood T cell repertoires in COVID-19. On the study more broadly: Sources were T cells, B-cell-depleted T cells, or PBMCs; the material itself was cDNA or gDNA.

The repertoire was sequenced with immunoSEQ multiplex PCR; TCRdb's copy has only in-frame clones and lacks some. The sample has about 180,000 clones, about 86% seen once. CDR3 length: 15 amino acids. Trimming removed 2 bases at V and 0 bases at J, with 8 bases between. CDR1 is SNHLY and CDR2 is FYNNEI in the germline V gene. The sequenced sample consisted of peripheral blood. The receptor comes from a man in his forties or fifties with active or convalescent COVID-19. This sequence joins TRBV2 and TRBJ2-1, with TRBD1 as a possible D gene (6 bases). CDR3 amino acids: CASSETGFSYNEQFF. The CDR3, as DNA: TGTGCCAGCAGTGAAACAGGGTTCTCCTACAATGAGCAGTTCTTC.